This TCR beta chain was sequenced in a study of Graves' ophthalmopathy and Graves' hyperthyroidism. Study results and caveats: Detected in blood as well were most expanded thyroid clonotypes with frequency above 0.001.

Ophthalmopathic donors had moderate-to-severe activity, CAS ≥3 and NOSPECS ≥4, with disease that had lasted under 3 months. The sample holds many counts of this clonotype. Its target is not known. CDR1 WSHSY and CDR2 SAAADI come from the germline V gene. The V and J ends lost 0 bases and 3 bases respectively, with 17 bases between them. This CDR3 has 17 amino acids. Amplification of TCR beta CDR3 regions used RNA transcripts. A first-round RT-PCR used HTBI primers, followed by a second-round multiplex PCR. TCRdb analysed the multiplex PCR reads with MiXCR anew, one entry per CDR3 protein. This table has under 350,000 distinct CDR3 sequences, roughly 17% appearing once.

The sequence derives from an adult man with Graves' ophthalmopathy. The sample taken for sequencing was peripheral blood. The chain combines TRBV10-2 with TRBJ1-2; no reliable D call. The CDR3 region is CASSESPRVGAYYGYTF. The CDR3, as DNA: TGCGCCAGCAGTGAGTCGCCACGGGTAGGAGCATACTATGGCTACACCTTC.